The 8 T cell receptor beta chains below come from one sample, sequenced in a study of T cells expressing NK-cell markers. TCRdb reworked the 5' RACE reads into one entry per CDR3 protein, no DNA. The table for this sample gives about 390,000 distinct CDR3 sequences. Material for sequencing was blood T cells: a sorted CD56 or NKG2C T cell subset, CD4+ or CD8+ T cells, or bulk PBMC T cells (not recorded which). Receptors originate from a woman in her fifties or sixties in good health.

V and J are TRBV9 and TRBJ2-7. Germline V gene lookup returns CDR1 SGDLS and CDR2 YYNGEE. The CDR3 length is 14 residues. Here the CDR3 reads CASSVEGNSYEQYF.

The V and J genes are TRBV25-1 and TRBJ2-1; TCRdb lists TRBD2, though no DNA is available to test this call. This CDR3 is 15 amino acids long. Germline CDR1 and CDR2: MGHDK and SYGVNS. This CDR3 is CASSGRGSSYNEQFF.

The V and J genes are TRBV6-1 and TRBJ2-1. Germline V gene data show CDR1 as MNHNS and CDR2 as SASEGT. This CDR3 has 17 residues. The CDR3 is CASSTSVWRSSYNEQFF.

The chain recombines TRBV5-1 with TRBJ1-1; TCRdb selects TRBD1, and the lack of DNA leaves this call unchecked. Germline lookup yields CDR1 SGHRS and CDR2 YFSETQ. The CDR3 consists of 19 residues. This chain's CDR3 is CASSTGQGGGYPSATEAFF.

The chain is built from TRBV7-9 and TRBJ2-4; TCRdb lists TRBD1, though no DNA is available to test this call. The CDR3 covers 15 residues. Germline V CDR1 and CDR2: SEHNR, FQNEAQ (reference sequence). The CDR3 here is CASSPRSGQGNIQYF.

The chain uses TRBV15 and TRBJ1-5. The CDR3 has 13 amino acids. Germline CDR1 reads LNHNV; CDR2 reads YYDKDF (reference sequence). This CDR3 is CATSRDTAGPQHF.

The chain combines TRBV11-2 with TRBJ1-6; absent DNA, TCRdb's TRBD1 call cannot be checked. CDR1 is SGHAT and CDR2 is FQNNGV in the germline V gene. The CDR3 is 15 amino acids. The CDR3: CASSPGDRVNSPLHF.

This chain connects TRBV20-1 to TRBJ2-1. Germline V gene data show CDR1 as DFQATT and CDR2 as SNEGSKA (reference sequence). The CDR3 totals 13 residues. This CDR3 is CSASGPLYNEQFF.